The next 5 T cell receptor beta chains were all read from a single sample in a study of blood T cell repertoires in COVID-19. The method was immunoSEQ multiplex PCR; TCRdb's version includes in-frame clones alone and lacks a portion of them. The table shows about 240,000 clones, with approximately 80% occurring only once. The specimen was peripheral blood. These TCRs come from an older woman with acute or convalescent COVID-19.

The rearrangement links TRBV18 to TRBJ1-1; D remains unclear. Trimming took 3 bases from V and 0 from J, leaving 8 bases between them. Germline V gene data show CDR1 as KGHSH and CDR2 as LQKENI. The length of the CDR3 is 14 residues. CDR3 nucleotides: TGTGCCAGCTCACCTAGCGCGGTGAACACTGAAGCTTTCTTT. Protein: CASSPSAVNTEAFF. The variable domain in full, with the rest retrieved from reference TRBV18 and TRBJ1-1, is NAGVMQNPRHLVRRRGQEARLRCSPMKGHSHVYWYRQLPEEGLKFMVYLQKENIIDESGMPKERFSAEFPKEGPSILRIQQVVRGDSAAYFCASSPSAVNTEAFFGQGTRLTVV.

This chain uses TRBV5-1 with TRBJ1-3; D gene ambiguous. The V gene's germline CDR1 is SGHRS and CDR2 YFSETQ. The CDR3 length is 14 residues. Between the trimmed V and J ends, which lost 4 bases and 2 bases, there was a span of 10 bases. The DNA for the CDR3 is TGCGCCAGCAGCCTAACTAGGGCTGGAAACACCATATATTTT. Translated: CASSLTRAGNTIYF.

This sequence joins TRBV29-1 and TRBJ2-3; D might be TRBD1 (5 bases). V gave up 6 bases and J gave up 1 base, with 17 bases separating them. Germline loops: CDR1 SQVTM, CDR2 ANQGSEA. The CDR3 sequence is 15 residues long. For the CDR3, the DNA is TGCAGCGTAAAAATCAGAAGGGGTGGCACAGATACGCAGTATTTT. Protein sequence: CSVKIRRGGTDTQYF.

The chain couples TRBV18 to TRBJ1-2; 7 positions match TRBD1. The CDR3 consists of 15 residues. Trimming at V came to 3 bases and at J to 4 bases, leaving 8 bases not matched to a gene. Germline V gene sequence: CDR1 KGHSH, CDR2 LQKENI. In nucleotides, the CDR3 is TGTGCCAGCTCACCGCCGGGGACAGAAATCTATGGCTACACCTTC. It codes for CASSPPGTEIYGYTF.

V usage is TRBV11-2 and J usage is TRBJ1-2, with D possibly TRBD1 on 5 matching bases. The CDR3 totals 17 residues. The V end lost 5 bases, the J end lost 2 bases, and 21 bases lay between the germline ends. From germline, CDR1 is SGHAT and CDR2 FQNNGV. DNA of the CDR3: TGTGCCAGCAGCCACATCTCGGGGGGAACCCACAACTATGGCTACACCTTC. Its protein product is CASSHISGGTHNYGYTF.